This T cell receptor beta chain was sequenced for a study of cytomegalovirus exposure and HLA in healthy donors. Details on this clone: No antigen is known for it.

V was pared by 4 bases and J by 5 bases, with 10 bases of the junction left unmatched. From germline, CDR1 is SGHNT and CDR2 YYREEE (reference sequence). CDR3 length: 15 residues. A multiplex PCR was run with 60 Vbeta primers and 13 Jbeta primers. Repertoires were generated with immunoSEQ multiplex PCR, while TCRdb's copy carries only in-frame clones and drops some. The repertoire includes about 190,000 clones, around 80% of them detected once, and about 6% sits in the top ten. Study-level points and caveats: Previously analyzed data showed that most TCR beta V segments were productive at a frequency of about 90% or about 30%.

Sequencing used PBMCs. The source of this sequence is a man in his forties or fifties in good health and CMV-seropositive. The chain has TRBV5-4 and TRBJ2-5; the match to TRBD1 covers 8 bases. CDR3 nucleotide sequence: TGTGCCAGCAGCCAGGGGGGTAGGACAGGGGAGACCCAGTACTTC. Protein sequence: CASSQGGRTGETQYF.